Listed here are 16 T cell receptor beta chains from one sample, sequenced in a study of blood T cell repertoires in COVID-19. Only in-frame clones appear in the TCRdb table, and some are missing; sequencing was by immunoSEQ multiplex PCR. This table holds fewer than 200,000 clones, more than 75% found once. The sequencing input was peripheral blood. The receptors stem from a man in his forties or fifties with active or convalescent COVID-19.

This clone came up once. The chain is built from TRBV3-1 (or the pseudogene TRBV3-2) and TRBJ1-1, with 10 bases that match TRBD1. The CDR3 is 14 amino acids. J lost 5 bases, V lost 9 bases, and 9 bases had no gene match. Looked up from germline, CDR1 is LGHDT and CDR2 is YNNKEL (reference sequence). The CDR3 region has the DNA TGTGCCAGTACAACCCTGGGACAGGGGACTGAAGCTTTCTTT. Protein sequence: CASTTLGQGTEAFF.

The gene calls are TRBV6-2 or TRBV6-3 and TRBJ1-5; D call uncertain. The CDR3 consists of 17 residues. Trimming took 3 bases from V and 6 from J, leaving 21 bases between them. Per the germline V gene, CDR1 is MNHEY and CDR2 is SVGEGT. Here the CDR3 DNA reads TGTGCCAGCAGTTATTCCTCCTATCTACGCACCACTCAGCCCCAGCATTTT. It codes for CASSYSSYLRTTQPQHF.

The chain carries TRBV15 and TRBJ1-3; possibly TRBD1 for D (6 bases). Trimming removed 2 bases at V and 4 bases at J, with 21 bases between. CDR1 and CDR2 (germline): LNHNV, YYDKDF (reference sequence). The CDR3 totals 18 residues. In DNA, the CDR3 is TGTGCCACCAGCAGACCAAGCGGGACCCCAACAGGGGGAAACACCATATATTTT. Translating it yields CATSRPSGTPTGGNTIYF.

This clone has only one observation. The CDR3 sequence: CATQTGGAVQETQYF. For the CDR3, the DNA is TGTGCCACCCAGACTGGGGGGGCCGTTCAAGAGACCCAGTACTTC. V and J are TRBV28 and TRBJ2-5; TRBD2 might be the D (7 bases). There are 15 residues in the CDR3. Germline values: CDR1 MDHEN, CDR2 SYDVKM. V was pared by 10 bases and J by 2 bases, with 20 bases between.

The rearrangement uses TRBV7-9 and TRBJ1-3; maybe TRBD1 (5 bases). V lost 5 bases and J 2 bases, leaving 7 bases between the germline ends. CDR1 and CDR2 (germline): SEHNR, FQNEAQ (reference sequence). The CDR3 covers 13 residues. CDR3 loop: CASSPTAGNTIYF. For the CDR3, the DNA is TGTGCCAGCAGCCCGACAGCTGGAAACACCATATATTTT.

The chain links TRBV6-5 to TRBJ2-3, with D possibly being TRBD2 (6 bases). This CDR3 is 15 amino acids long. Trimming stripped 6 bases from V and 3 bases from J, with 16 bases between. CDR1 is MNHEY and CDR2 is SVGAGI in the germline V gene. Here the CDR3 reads CASRHSGGFTDTQYF. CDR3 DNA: TGTGCCAGCAGGCACTCCGGGGGTTTTACAGATACGCAGTATTTT.

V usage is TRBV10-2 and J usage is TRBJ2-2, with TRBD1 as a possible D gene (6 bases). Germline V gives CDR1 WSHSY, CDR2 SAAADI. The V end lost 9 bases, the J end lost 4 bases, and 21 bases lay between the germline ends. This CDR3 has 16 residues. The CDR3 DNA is TGCGCCAGTGAGGACAGCACTAGTATGTCCACCGGGGAGCTGTTTTTT. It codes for CASEDSTSMSTGELFF.

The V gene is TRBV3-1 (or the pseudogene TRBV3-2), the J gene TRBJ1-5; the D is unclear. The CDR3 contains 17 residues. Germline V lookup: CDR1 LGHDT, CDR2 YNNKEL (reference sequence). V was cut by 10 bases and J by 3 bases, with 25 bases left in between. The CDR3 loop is CATLSPPREAINQPQHF. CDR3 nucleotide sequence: TGTGCCACCCTCTCCCCGCCTCGGGAAGCCATCAATCAGCCCCAGCATTTT.

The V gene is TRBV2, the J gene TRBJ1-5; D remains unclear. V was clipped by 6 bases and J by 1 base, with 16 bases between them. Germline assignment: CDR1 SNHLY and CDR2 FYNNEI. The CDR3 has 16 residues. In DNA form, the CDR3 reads TGTGCCAGCAGGGGAGCCGAGATTAAGAGCAATCAGCCCCAGCATTTT. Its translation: CASRGAEIKSNQPQHF.

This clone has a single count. The CDR3 nucleotides read TGTGCCAGCAGCCCCACCTTGACTCATTACGAGCAGTACTTC. It codes for CASSPTLTHYEQYF. The chain combines TRBV11-3 with TRBJ2-7; D uncertain. This CDR3 has 14 amino acids. V lost 5 bases, J lost 4 bases, and 15 bases lay in between. Germline assignment: CDR1 SGHNT and CDR2 YENEEA.

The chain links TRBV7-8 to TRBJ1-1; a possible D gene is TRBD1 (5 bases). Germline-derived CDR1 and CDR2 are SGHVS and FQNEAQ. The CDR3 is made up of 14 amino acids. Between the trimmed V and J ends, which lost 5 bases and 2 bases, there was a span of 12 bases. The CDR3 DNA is TGTGCCAGCAGCCGCGTCGGGGGAAACACTGAAGCTTTCTTT. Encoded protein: CASSRVGGNTEAFF.

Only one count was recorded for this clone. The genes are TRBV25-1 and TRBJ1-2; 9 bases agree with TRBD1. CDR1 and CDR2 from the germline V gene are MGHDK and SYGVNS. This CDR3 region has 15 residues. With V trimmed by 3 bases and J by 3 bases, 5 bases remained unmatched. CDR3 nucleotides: TGTGCCAGCAGTGACAACAGGGGGCAATACTATGGCTACACCTTC. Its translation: CASSDNRGQYYGYTF.

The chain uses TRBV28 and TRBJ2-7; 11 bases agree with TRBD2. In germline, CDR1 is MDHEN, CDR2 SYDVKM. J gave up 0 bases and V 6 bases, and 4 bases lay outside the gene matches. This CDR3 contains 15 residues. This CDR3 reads CASRTSGESSYEQYF. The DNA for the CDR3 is TGTGCCAGCAGGACTAGCGGGGAGAGCTCCTACGAGCAGTACTTC.

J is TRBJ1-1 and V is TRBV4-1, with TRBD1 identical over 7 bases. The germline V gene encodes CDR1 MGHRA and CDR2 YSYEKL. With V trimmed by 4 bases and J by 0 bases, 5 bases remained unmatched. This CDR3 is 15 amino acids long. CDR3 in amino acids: CASSRNQGVNTEAFF. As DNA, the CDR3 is TGCGCCAGCAGCCGGAACCAGGGGGTGAACACTGAAGCTTTCTTT.

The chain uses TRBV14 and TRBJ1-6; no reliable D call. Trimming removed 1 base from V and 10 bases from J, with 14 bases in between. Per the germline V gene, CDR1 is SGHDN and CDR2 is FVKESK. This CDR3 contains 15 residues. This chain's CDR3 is CASSQVAGGNSPLHF. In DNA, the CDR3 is TGTGCCAGCAGCCAAGTAGCGGGAGGGAACTCACCCCTCCACTTT.

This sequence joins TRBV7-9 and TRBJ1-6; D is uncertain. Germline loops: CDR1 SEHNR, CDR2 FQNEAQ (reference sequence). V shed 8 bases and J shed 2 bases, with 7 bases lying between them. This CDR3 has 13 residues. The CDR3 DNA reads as TGTGCCAGCGAGGCGACCTATAATTCACCCCTCCACTTT. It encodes CASEATYNSPLHF.